The entry below gives a single T cell receptor (beta chain) sequence along with its context. Antigen unknown. Amplified regions were TCR beta CDR3 sequences from RNA transcripts. Carried out on the TCR CDR3, a first-round RT-PCR used the HTBI primer set. TCRdb re-analysed the multiplex PCR reads in MiXCR, keeping a single row per CDR3 protein. The sample contains some 50,000 distinct CDR3 sequences, 48% of which appear only once. V shed 8 bases and J 1 base; nucleotides not matched to a gene: 14. The CDR3 sequence is 18 residues long. Germline V CDR1 and CDR2: MNHEY, SMNVEV (reference sequence). Fresh peripheral blood, around 10 ml, yielded the PBMCs. These data originate in a study of T cells in Graves' hyperthyroidism and ophthalmopathy. Overall study results and limits: Researchers found most expanded thyroid clonotypes above 0.001 in blood as well.

The chain recombines TRBV27 with TRBJ2-6; TRBD2 matches at 7 bases. This receptor was identified in a woman aged 45-59 years with Graves' ophthalmopathy. What was sequenced was blood. Here the CDR3 reads CASGPGGTWTSGANVLTF. The CDR3 DNA follows: TGTGCCAGCGGACCGGGAGGTACTTGGACTTCTGGGGCCAACGTCCTGACTTTC.